What follows are 32 T cell receptor beta chains derived from one specimen sequenced in a study of T cell changes during pregnancy in multiple sclerosis. The repertoire was sequenced with immunoSEQ multiplex PCR; TCRdb's copy has only in-frame clones and lacks some. Here the sample spans under 70,000 clones, 75% to 95% being singletons. The sequences come from peripheral blood, collected after pregnancy. The receptors derive from a female donor in good health, enrolled as a control in a pregnancy study.

The chain combines TRBV5-6 with TRBJ1-4; TRBD1 matches 9 bases. The CDR3 covers 16 residues. The V gene end was trimmed by 0 bases and the J gene end by 3 bases; junction bases not matched to a gene: 3. Per the germline V gene, CDR1 is SGHDT and CDR2 is YYEEEE. This chain's CDR3 is CASSLDRGRSNEKLFF. CDR3 DNA: TGTGCCAGCAGCTTGGACAGGGGGCGATCTAATGAAAAACTGTTTTTT.

The J gene is TRBJ1-4, the V gene TRBV30; D not resolved. CDR3 length: 13 amino acids. CDR1 is GTSNPN, CDR2 SVGIG, per germline (reference sequence). The germline V and J ends were trimmed by 2 bases and 4 bases, with 8 bases remaining between them. DNA for the CDR3: TGTGCCTGGAGTCCGGGATTTAATGAAAAACTGTTTTTT. Translation gives CAWSPGFNEKLFF.

The chain carries TRBV7-3 and TRBJ2-5, with 8 positions matching TRBD2. V was clipped by 4 bases and J by 5 bases; unmatched bases: 9. The germline CDR1 and CDR2 sequences are SGHTA and FQGTGA. The CDR3 runs 15 residues. The CDR3 DNA reads TGTGCCAGCAGCTCCACCGGGACTAGTATTGAGACCCAGTACTTC. As protein: CASSSTGTSIETQYF.

The rearrangement uses TRBV5-1 and TRBJ2-1; TRBD2 matches at 9 bases. V trimming: 4 bases; J trimming: 2 bases; junction bases outside the gene matches: 13. Germline-derived CDR1 and CDR2 are SGHRS and YFSETQ. The CDR3 covers 18 residues. The CDR3 sequence is CASSPAGGSGGTYNEQFF. The CDR3 region has the DNA TGCGCCAGCAGCCCCGCTGGAGGTAGCGGGGGCACCTACAATGAGCAGTTCTTC.

This clone came up a few times. The chain links TRBV19 to TRBJ1-2, with D unclear. This CDR3 comprises 16 residues. The ends were cut back, 4 bases at V and 2 bases at J, with 17 bases in the middle. CDR1 and CDR2 (germline): LNHDA, SQIVND (reference sequence). The CDR3 is CASSTPSQDPNYGYTF. The CDR3 nucleotides read TGTGCCAGTAGTACCCCGTCGCAGGATCCCAACTATGGCTACACCTTC.

V gene TRBV5-1 combines with J gene TRBJ1-1, with a possible D match to TRBD1 (5 bases). Trimming took off 0 bases at V and 1 base at J, with 10 bases between the two ends. Looked up from germline, CDR1 is SGHRS and CDR2 is YFSETQ. The CDR3 totals 15 residues. Written as DNA, the CDR3 is TGCGCCAGCAGCTTGGCCCAGGGATCGAACACTGAAGCTTTCTTT. It encodes CASSLAQGSNTEAFF.

V usage is TRBV5-1 and J usage is TRBJ1-2; TRBD1 is a possible D gene (5 bases). V dropped 1 base and J dropped 4 bases, with 23 bases sitting between them. Germline loops: CDR1 SGHRS, CDR2 YFSETQ. The CDR3 loop spans 18 amino acids. CDR3 nucleotide sequence: TGCGCCAGCAGCTTGTCCTCAAACTCGGTACAGGAAGGCTATGGCTACACCTTC. Its translation is CASSLSSNSVQEGYGYTF.

In DNA, the CDR3 is TGTGCCAGCTTGCTCCGCCTGGGCAGCGGGGGACTGAACACCGGGGAGCTGTTTTTT. It codes for CASLLRLGSGGLNTGELFF. V is TRBV5-6 and J is TRBJ2-2, with 8 positions matching TRBD2. The CDR3 covers 19 residues. The J segment lost 1 base and the V segment lost 7 bases, leaving 18 bases of the junction unmatched. Germline assignment: CDR1 SGHDT and CDR2 YYEEEE.

This chain connects TRBV9 to TRBJ2-3; 8 nucleotides align to TRBD1. The CDR3 spans 15 residues. V lost 6 bases and J lost 2; bases outside the gene matches: 8. CDR1 is SGDLS and CDR2 is YYNGEE in the germline V gene. The CDR3, as DNA: TGTGCCAGCAACACGCAGGGGGCCTACACAGATACGCAGTATTTT. Protein product: CASNTQGAYTDTQYF.

For the CDR3, the DNA is TGTGCCTGGAGGACACAGTTATACGAGCAGTACTTC. Its translation is CAWRTQLYEQYF. The chain employs TRBV30 and TRBJ2-5, with D unclear. With the DNA end fitting TRBJ2-7 better, the J assignment may be wrong. In germline, CDR1 is GTSNPN, CDR2 SVGIG (reference sequence). The length of the CDR3 is 12 residues.

This clone was observed a single time. The chain carries TRBV18 and TRBJ2-5; 10 bases fit TRBD2. The CDR3 extends over 15 amino acids. Germline V gene lookup returns CDR1 KGHSH and CDR2 LQKENI. V shed 6 bases and J 2 bases; nucleotides not matched to a gene: 6. The CDR3 region has the DNA TGTGCCAGCTCGCTCGGGACTAGCGAACAAGAGACCCAGTACTTC. Its protein product is CASSLGTSEQETQYF.

The chain employs TRBV4-1 and TRBJ2-1; 7 bases fit TRBD1. With 4 bases clipped from V and 8 bases from J, the junction kept 20 bases outside the gene matches. The CDR3 covers 18 residues. Germline CDR1 and CDR2: MGHRA and YSYEKL. The CDR3 here is CASSPYLPTGSVLDEQFF. The CDR3 DNA follows: TGCGCCAGCAGCCCCTACCTACCGACAGGGTCGGTTCTTGATGAGCAGTTCTTC.

The chain couples TRBV6-6 to TRBJ1-2; D may be TRBD1 (6 bases). In germline, CDR1 is MNHNY, CDR2 SVGAGI (reference sequence). V lost 6 bases to trimming and J lost 5 bases, with 13 bases between them. The CDR3 has 13 amino acids. CDR3 in DNA: TGTGCCAGCAGACTTCTCCAGGGGTATGGCTACACCTTC. It yields the protein CASRLLQGYGYTF.

This chain uses TRBV14 with TRBJ2-1, with D tentatively TRBD1 (7 bases). Germline lookup yields CDR1 SGHDN and CDR2 FVKESK. The CDR3 extends over 16 amino acids. Trimming shortened V by 5 bases and J by 4 bases, and 18 bases separated the two germline ends. The CDR3 coding sequence is TGTGCCAGCAGCATCGGGGGACAGCTACTTTACAATGAGCAGTTCTTC. It specifies CASSIGGQLLYNEQFF.

CDR3 sequence reads: CASSTSGGEQETQYF. The CDR3 nucleotides are TGTGCCAGCAGCACTAGCGGGGGGGAACAAGAGACCCAGTACTTC. The V gene is TRBV7-3, the J gene TRBJ2-5; 13 nucleotides match TRBD2. CDR1 is SGHTA, CDR2 FQGTGA, per germline. The CDR3 runs 15 residues. Trimming took 5 bases from V and 2 from J; bases not matched to a gene: 2.

The CDR3 DNA reads as TGTGCCAGCAGCCGGACAGGGGTGAACACTGAAGCTTTCTTT. Translation gives CASSRTGVNTEAFF. This chain uses TRBV11-2 with TRBJ1-1; 9 bases agree with TRBD1. Trimming removed 5 bases from V and 0 bases from J; junction bases left unmatched: 1. There are 14 residues in the CDR3. Per the germline V gene, CDR1 is SGHAT and CDR2 is FQNNGV.

V is TRBV30 and J is TRBJ1-3; 8 bases are a match to TRBD1. The CDR3 runs to 17 residues. Germline lookup yields CDR1 GTSNPN and CDR2 SVGIG (reference sequence). V lost 2 bases to trimming and J lost 0 bases; unmatched junction nucleotides: 9. The CDR3 loop reads CAWSSGTGGHSGNTIYF. In nucleotides, the CDR3 is TGTGCCTGGAGTAGTGGGACAGGCGGGCACTCTGGAAACACCATATATTTT. Drawing the rest from reference TRBV30 and TRBJ1-3, the complete variable domain is SQTIHQWPATLVQPVGSPLSLECTVEGTSNPNLYWYRQAAGRGLQLLFYSVGIGQISSEVPQNLSASRPQDRQFILSSKKLLLSDSGFYLCAWSSGTGGHSGNTIYFGEGSWLTVV.

V and J are TRBV5-1 and TRBJ2-1, with 11 bases that match TRBD2. Looked up from germline, CDR1 is SGHRS and CDR2 is YFSETQ. The junction had 7 bases not matched to a gene; V was cut back by 6 bases and J by 5 bases. This CDR3 spans 15 amino acids. The CDR3 loop is CASTLPGLADNEQFF. The CDR3 nucleotides read TGCGCCAGCACCCTACCGGGACTAGCGGACAATGAGCAGTTCTTC.

The chain carries TRBV18 and TRBJ2-1; D may be TRBD2 (6 bases). CDR1 is KGHSH and CDR2 is LQKENI in the germline V gene. The CDR3 sequence is 15 residues long. With 3 bases removed from V and 3 bases from J, the gap between germline ends came to 12 bases. Here the CDR3 DNA reads TGTGCCAGCTCACCTACGACTAGTTTCTACAATGAGCAGTTCTTC. Its protein product is CASSPTTSFYNEQFF.

This clone was recorded a few times. This rearrangement joins TRBV9 to TRBJ1-2; possibly TRBD1 for D (5 bases). The CDR3 has 16 amino acids. Germline CDR1 reads SGDLS; CDR2 reads YYNGEE. The ends were cut back, 0 bases at V and 0 bases at J, with 12 bases in the middle. Written as DNA, the CDR3 is TGTGCCAGCAGCGTAGGGGGCCAGGGCCCTAACTATGGCTACACCTTC. As protein: CASSVGGQGPNYGYTF.

This chain connects TRBV5-5 to TRBJ2-3; D remains unclear. V was cut by 7 bases and J by 0 bases, with 15 bases left in between. This CDR3 has 15 amino acids. Looked up from germline, CDR1 is SGHKS and CDR2 is YYEKEE (reference sequence). This CDR3 is CASQSRSPSTDTQYF. The CDR3 nucleotides read TGTGCCAGCCAAAGCAGGTCACCGAGCACAGATACGCAGTATTTT.

J is TRBJ2-7 and V is TRBV5-1; possible D gene TRBD2, 6 bases. The germline V gene has CDR1 SGHRS and CDR2 YFSETQ. CDR3 size: 15 residues. Deletions cut 1 base from V and 4 bases from J, with 15 bases between. The DNA for the CDR3 is TGCGCCAGCAGCTTGACGGGACTCCCTTCATACGAGCAGTACTTC. It codes for CASSLTGLPSYEQYF.

The rearrangement joins TRBV9 to TRBJ2-3, with 13 bases identical to TRBD2. This CDR3 comprises 18 residues. In germline, CDR1 is SGDLS, CDR2 YYNGEE. The V gene end was trimmed by 4 bases and the J gene end by 4 bases; junction bases not matched to a gene: 12. The CDR3 region is CASSLGLAGAIGADTQYF. CDR3 coding DNA: TGTGCCAGCAGCCTAGGACTAGCGGGGGCTATAGGCGCAGATACGCAGTATTTT.

This rearrangement joins TRBV5-1 to TRBJ2-7; 11 bases line up with TRBD2. CDR1 SGHRS and CDR2 YFSETQ come from the germline V gene. V lost 6 bases, J lost 2 bases, and 10 bases stayed unmatched. CDR3 length: 16 residues. The CDR3 is CASNRVSGGEPYEQYF. The CDR3 DNA is TGCGCCAGCAACCGAGTTAGCGGGGGGGAGCCCTACGAGCAGTACTTC.

The V gene is TRBV10-3, the J gene TRBJ1-1; maybe TRBD1 (5 bases). CDR3 length: 13 residues. Per germline, CDR1 ENHRY and CDR2 SYGVKD. Trimming removed 3 bases at V and 2 bases at J, with 7 bases between. The CDR3 DNA reads TGTGCCATCAGTGACAGGGCTAACACTGAAGCTTTCTTT. It specifies CAISDRANTEAFF.

This chain uses TRBV10-3 with TRBJ2-5, with TRBD2 matching 10 bases. Germline V CDR1 and CDR2: ENHRY, SYGVKD. The ends lost 6 bases at V and 5 bases at J; junction bases unmatched: 12. The CDR3 loop spans 16 amino acids. This CDR3 reads CAISDTQRGGGETQYF. In nucleotides, the CDR3 is TGTGCCATCAGCGACACCCAGCGGGGGGGCGGGGAGACCCAGTACTTC.

The rearrangement links TRBV4-3 to TRBJ2-1; D might be TRBD1 (5 bases). Per germline, CDR1 LGHNA and CDR2 YSLEER. V lost 3 bases and J 6 bases, leaving 15 bases between the germline ends. The CDR3 is 15 residues long. The chain's CDR3 is CASSQGLIGSNEQFF. For the CDR3, the DNA is TGCGCCAGCAGCCAGGGGCTAATAGGTTCCAATGAGCAGTTCTTC.

The count of this clone is one. The chain recombines TRBV5-1 with TRBJ1-3; 7 nucleotides align to TRBD1. The V segment lost 6 bases and the J segment 0 bases; nucleotides outside the gene matches: 12. CDR1 and CDR2 (germline): SGHRS, YFSETQ. CDR3 length equals 17 residues. The CDR3, as DNA: TGCGCCAGCACTGATTCCTCAGGGGGAAGCTCTGGAAACACCATATATTTT. Amino acid sequence: CASTDSSGGSSGNTIYF.

This clone was observed a few times. The chain recombines TRBV16 with TRBJ1-1; TRBD1 agrees at 7 bases. Germline-derived CDR1 and CDR2 are KGHSY and FQNENV. V lost 4 bases and J lost 5; bases outside the gene matches: 10. This CDR3 is built from 15 residues. The CDR3 loop reads CASSLMTGKKTEAFF. The DNA for the CDR3 is TGTGCCAGCAGCCTTATGACAGGGAAGAAAACTGAAGCTTTCTTT.

This clone was seen once. This chain uses TRBV7-9 with TRBJ1-6; 8 bases align to TRBD1. V dropped 1 base and J dropped 5; count of bases not matched to a gene: 4. Germline V gene sequence: CDR1 SEHNR, CDR2 FQNEAQ (reference sequence). The CDR3 has 16 amino acids. The CDR3 loop is CASSLGWTGHNSPLHF. CDR3 nucleotide sequence: TGTGCCAGCAGCTTAGGCTGGACAGGGCATAATTCACCCCTCCACTTT. The variable domain in full, completed from reference TRBV7-9 and TRBJ1-6, reads DTGVSQNPRHKITKRGQNVTFRCDPISEHNRLYWYRQTLGQGPEFLTYFQNEAQLEKSRLLSDRFSAERPKGSFSTLEIQRTEQGDSAMYLCASSLGWTGHNSPLHFGNGTRLTVT.

The chain couples TRBV2 to TRBJ2-7; 9 nucleotides line up with TRBD1. J gave up 5 bases and V 6 bases, and 5 bases lay outside the gene matches. The V gene's germline CDR1 is SNHLY and CDR2 FYNNEI. This CDR3 region has 13 residues. The CDR3 sequence: CASSGQGSNEQYF. The DNA of the CDR3 is TGTGCCAGCAGCGGACAGGGGAGCAACGAGCAGTACTTC.

The chain is built from TRBV2 and TRBJ2-1; no reliable D call. The V gene's germline CDR1 is SNHLY and CDR2 FYNNEI. The CDR3 spans 11 residues. The V gene lost 9 bases and the J gene lost 9 bases, with 12 bases spanning the gap. The CDR3 reads CASRIIGEQFF. The CDR3 DNA follows: TGTGCCAGTCGCATCATCGGTGAGCAGTTCTTC.